This T cell receptor beta chain was sequenced for a study of CD8 T cells in ankylosing spondylitis. V was clipped by 4 bases and J by 7 bases, with 7 bases between them. The CDR3 spans 11 residues. Germline V CDR1 and CDR2: MGHDK, SYGVNS. TCRdb re-derived calls from the 5' RACE reads in MiXCR, one entry per CDR3 protein. The sample lists about 160,000 distinct CDR3 sequences, 9.8% occurring once. This clonotype was sampled from a female donor with ankylosing spondylitis or in good health (not recorded which). Sequencing input: blood, either unsorted or a sorted T cell fraction (not recorded which). The rearrangement joins TRBV25-1 to TRBJ1-2, with a tentative D call TRBD1 (5 bases). CDR3 sequence: CASSGGTGYTF. CDR3 nucleotide sequence: TGTGCCAGCAGTGGGGGGACTGGCTACACCTTC.